Below are 23 T cell receptor beta chains sequenced from a single sample in a study of blood T cell repertoires in COVID-19. The protocol was immunoSEQ multiplex PCR, while the TCRdb copy is restricted to in-frame clones and leaves out a portion. The profile shows approximately 240,000 clones, around 90% of them singletons. The sequencing input was peripheral blood. The receptors originated from a man under 40 with COVID-19, enrolled during active disease.

The gene calls are TRBV11-2 and TRBJ1-1, with TRBD1 matching 7 bases. The CDR3 contains 17 residues. V lost 5 bases and J lost 0; bases outside the gene matches: 12. Germline V gives CDR1 SGHAT, CDR2 FQNNGV. The CDR3, as DNA: TGTGCCAGCAGCATTGGGGCAGGGGGTGGTCTGAACACTGAAGCTTTCTTT. Translation gives CASSIGAGGGLNTEAFF.

The chain links TRBV19 to TRBJ2-7; a weak D match, TRBD2 (5 bases). Trimming left V 1 base short and J 6 bases short, with 13 bases between. Germline V gives CDR1 LNHDA, CDR2 SQIVND (reference sequence). The CDR3 covers 14 residues. The CDR3 DNA reads TGTGCCAGTAGTATAGGACTAACGGGTGGCGAGCAGTACTTC. It specifies CASSIGLTGGEQYF.

The DNA of the CDR3 is TGTGCCAGCTCAGCGGGACAGACCTACGAGCAGTACTTC. Its translation: CASSAGQTYEQYF. The rearrangement joins TRBV18 to TRBJ2-7, with D perhaps matching TRBD1 (7 bases). The V gene's germline CDR1 is KGHSH and CDR2 LQKENI. The CDR3 contains 13 residues. Trimming shortened V by 5 bases and J by 2 bases, and 10 bases separated the two germline ends.

This clone was recorded a few times. The V and J genes are TRBV29-1 and TRBJ2-3; unclear D gene. The CDR3 sequence is 14 residues long. In germline, CDR1 is SQVTM, CDR2 ANQGSEA. With 4 bases removed from V and 2 bases from J, the gap between germline ends came to 13 bases. The CDR3 loop is CSVGFLVHTDTQYF. In DNA form, the CDR3 reads TGCAGCGTTGGATTTTTAGTCCACACAGATACGCAGTATTTT.

The V and J genes are TRBV5-6 and TRBJ1-2; D perhaps matches TRBD1 (6 bases). The CDR3 sequence is 14 residues long. CDR1 SGHDT and CDR2 YYEEEE come from the germline V gene. The V end lost 7 bases, the J end lost 5 bases, and 18 bases lay between the germline ends. The CDR3 here is CASSPGGRIYGYTF. The CDR3 DNA reads TGTGCCAGCTCCCCGGGGGGCAGGATATATGGCTACACCTTC.

DNA for the CDR3: TGTGCCAGCAGCGTAGAGGGGAACCAAGAGACCCAGTACTTC. Its protein is CASSVEGNQETQYF. The genes are TRBV9 and TRBJ2-5, with D possibly matching TRBD1 (5 bases). Between the trimmed V and J ends, which lost 0 bases and 0 bases, there was a span of 6 bases. Germline-derived CDR1 and CDR2 are SGDLS and YYNGEE. This CDR3 is 14 amino acids long.

This rearrangement joins TRBV6-2 or TRBV6-3 to TRBJ2-1; 8 positions match TRBD1. The CDR3 is 14 residues long. Germline CDR1 is MNHEY and CDR2 is SVGEGT. V lost 6 bases and J lost 7; bases outside the gene matches: 8. The CDR3 protein is CASSVDRGVNEQFF. CDR3 bases: TGTGCCAGCAGCGTAGACAGGGGTGTAAATGAGCAGTTCTTC.

This clone was observed once. The CDR3 is CASRRQGSGYTF. The DNA for the CDR3 is TGTGCCAGCAGGCGACAGGGAAGCGGCTACACCTTC. This sequence joins TRBV27 and TRBJ1-2; TRBD1 agrees at 7 bases. The CDR3 consists of 12 residues. From germline, CDR1 is MNHEY and CDR2 SMNVEV (reference sequence). Trimming removed 6 bases from V and 8 bases from J; junction bases left unmatched: 6.

The chain links TRBV7-3 to TRBJ2-3, with 7 bases matching TRBD1. Germline V gene data show CDR1 as SGHTA and CDR2 as FQGTGA. The CDR3 extends over 15 amino acids. Trimming at V came to 5 bases and at J to 3 bases, leaving 8 bases not matched to a gene. The CDR3 loop reads CASSPTGSFTDTQYF. CDR3 coding DNA: TGTGCCAGCAGCCCGACAGGGTCTTTTACAGATACGCAGTATTTT. Filled out from reference TRBV7-3 and TRBJ2-3, the complete variable domain reads GAGVSQTPSNKVTEKGKYVELRCDPISGHTALYWYRQSLGQGPEFLIYFQGTGAADDSGLPNDRFFAVRPEGSVSTLKIQRTERGDSAVYLCASSPTGSFTDTQYFGPGTRLTVL.

The rearrangement links TRBV29-1 to TRBJ2-3; 8 nucleotides line up with TRBD2. V lost 2 bases, J lost 3 bases, and 4 bases stayed unmatched. CDR3 length equals 14 residues. Per germline, CDR1 SQVTM and CDR2 ANQGSEA. The CDR3 sequence is CSVERTSITDTQYF. CDR3 coding DNA: TGCAGCGTTGAACGGACTAGCATTACAGATACGCAGTATTTT.

The chain employs TRBV6-1 and TRBJ2-1; 9 nucleotides agree with TRBD1. The CDR3 loop spans 16 amino acids. V gave up 2 bases and J gave up 3 bases; unmatched junction bases: 5. Germline lookup yields CDR1 MNHNS and CDR2 SASEGT. Here the CDR3 reads CASSELGQGNYNEQFF. CDR3 sequence (DNA): TGTGCCAGCAGTGAATTAGGACAGGGGAACTACAATGAGCAGTTCTTC.

The chain employs TRBV4-1 and TRBJ1-3; D remains unclear. The CDR3 is 16 residues long. Per the germline V gene, CDR1 is MGHRA and CDR2 is YSYEKL. V was clipped by 4 bases and J by 4 bases, with 17 bases between them. The CDR3 protein is CASSPLGVGAGNTIYF. Written as DNA, the CDR3 is TGCGCCAGCAGCCCCCTCGGGGTGGGTGCCGGAAACACCATATATTTT.

This chain links TRBV3-1 (or the pseudogene TRBV3-2) with TRBJ2-3; 7 nucleotides align to TRBD1. This CDR3 contains 16 residues. Trimming took 4 bases from V and 7 from J; bases not matched to a gene: 14. Germline V gives CDR1 LGHDT, CDR2 YNNKEL (reference sequence). CDR3 in DNA: TGTGCCAGCAGCCCAGAACCCGCCAACAGGGGAAATACGCAGTATTTT. The encoded protein is CASSPEPANRGNTQYF.

The gene calls are TRBV10-3 and TRBJ2-7; TRBD1 aligns across 9 bases. Looked up from germline, CDR1 is ENHRY and CDR2 is SYGVKD. V shed 10 bases, J shed 4 bases, and the junction held 11 bases outside the gene matches. CDR3 size: 14 residues. CDR3 region: CATIWGTGTYEQYF. As DNA, the CDR3 is TGTGCCACCATATGGGGGACAGGGACGTACGAGCAGTACTTC.

The V call is TRBV25-1, the J call TRBJ1-3; the match to TRBD1 covers 7 bases. Germline V gene data show CDR1 as MGHDK and CDR2 as SYGVNS. CDR3 length: 17 residues. J was trimmed by 0 bases and V by 6 bases; bases with no gene match: 11. CDR3 nucleotide sequence: TGTGCCAGCAGCCCACTAACAGGGGCCCTCTCTGGAAACACCATATATTTT. Protein: CASSPLTGALSGNTIYF.

The chain joins TRBV4-1 to TRBJ1-2; D might be TRBD1 (5 bases). Trimming left V 4 bases short and J 2 bases short, with 11 bases between. Germline CDR1 MGHRA, CDR2 YSYEKL. The CDR3 is 14 residues long. The CDR3 region has the DNA TGCGCCAGCAGCCCCGGGGGAGAGAACTATGGCTACACCTTC. Its translation: CASSPGGENYGYTF.

The chain joins TRBV19 to TRBJ1-2, with TRBD1 matching over 7 bases. This CDR3 has 15 residues. Germline CDR1 is LNHDA and CDR2 is SQIVND (reference sequence). After removal of 5 bases from V and 4 bases from J, the junction contained 10 bases not matched to a gene. The CDR3 loop is CASSDRARQGYGYTF. The CDR3 DNA sequence: TGTGCCAGTAGTGACAGGGCAAGACAGGGCTATGGCTACACCTTC.

The chain links TRBV11-2 to TRBJ2-5; 8 nucleotides align to TRBD2. Germline V gene sequence: CDR1 SGHAT, CDR2 FQNNGV. Germline trimming cut 5 bases from V and 2 bases from J; bases unmatched to any gene: 7. The CDR3 extends over 15 amino acids. The chain's CDR3 is CASSRGTRLQETQYF. CDR3 coding DNA: TGTGCCAGCAGCAGGGGGACTAGGTTACAAGAGACCCAGTACTTC.

The chain carries TRBV18 and TRBJ1-1; D not resolved. The germline gives CDR1 KGHSH, CDR2 LQKENI. Trimming shortened V by 3 bases and J by 9 bases, and 14 bases separated the two germline ends. The CDR3 spans 13 residues. The DNA of the CDR3 is TGTGCCAGCTCACCGCGGGAGGCCGCTCAAGCTTTCTTT. It translates to CASSPREAAQAFF.

This clone was found once. The chain employs TRBV7-2 and TRBJ1-2; D unresolved. The V and J ends lost 5 bases and 3 bases respectively, with 16 bases between them. The CDR3 has 15 amino acids. Germline V gene lookup returns CDR1 SGHTA and CDR2 FQGNSA. The CDR3 DNA reads as TGTGCCAGCAGCGATTTCACAGCCTTATACTATGGCTACACCTTC. Protein: CASSDFTALYYGYTF.

CDR3: CASRVKRVEGNTIYF. For the CDR3, the DNA is TGTGCCAGCAGGGTAAAGCGAGTGGAAGGAAACACCATATATTTT. The chain employs TRBV7-6 and TRBJ1-3; D gene uncertain. Germline CDR1 SGHVS, CDR2 FNYEAQ. The V gene lost 6 bases and the J gene lost 4 bases, with 16 bases spanning the gap. The CDR3 extends over 15 amino acids.

The chain couples TRBV6-4 to TRBJ2-1; TRBD1 is a possible D gene (6 bases). This CDR3 has 14 residues. The V gene's germline CDR1 is MRHNA and CDR2 SNTAGT. V was clipped by 6 bases and J by 3 bases, with 12 bases between them. The CDR3 region has the DNA TGTGCCAGCAGCCCCGGGACAAGCTACAATGAGCAGTTCTTC. Its protein is CASSPGTSYNEQFF.

This chain uses TRBV6-1 with TRBJ1-6; 11 nucleotides agree with TRBD1. Germline trimming cut 4 bases from V and 9 bases from J; bases unmatched to any gene: 14. This CDR3 region has 18 residues. Per the germline V gene, CDR1 is MNHNS and CDR2 is SASEGT. For the CDR3, the DNA is TGTGCCAGCAGTGGGGTTTGGACAGGGGGCGAATTGGGTTCACCCCTCCACTTT. Translation gives CASSGVWTGGELGSPLHF.